This T cell receptor (beta chain) came from a study of blood T cells in healthy people across ages. Whole-study findings and limits: With unsorted PBMCs, a conclusive comparison of naive versus antigen-experienced cells was not possible.

The germline gives CDR1 DFQATT, CDR2 SNEGSKA (reference sequence). V lost 6 bases to trimming and J lost 3 bases, with 14 bases between them. The length of the CDR3 is 13 residues. Staff drew roughly 10 milliliters of peripheral blood from each donor. With each sample, at least 5.5 micrograms of total RNA were extracted. This clonotype came up a few times. Its antigen remains unknown. For the second PCR, which ran for about 6 to 11 cycles, a sample-barcoded 5' primer and a J-beta primer mix were used. Every cDNA molecule carried a tag from a template-switch adaptor bearing 12 random nucleotides. TCRdb called the 5' RACE reads again in MiXCR, with one record for every CDR3 protein. Among over 1,200,000 distinct CDR3 sequences listed, around 59% were seen once.

The sequence came from a man aged 18 to 30 in good health. The sequencing sample was made of blood. The chain uses TRBV20-1 and TRBJ2-5, with D tentatively TRBD1 or TRBD2 (6 bases each). CDR3 loop: CSAEDRGEETQYF. As DNA, the CDR3 is TGCAGTGCAGAGGATAGGGGGGAAGAGACCCAGTACTTC.